This record covers a single T cell receptor (beta chain). What it binds is unknown. Germline loops: CDR1 LGHDT, CDR2 YNNKEL (reference sequence). This CDR3 spans 13 amino acids. Each UMI harboured a 6-nucleotide sample barcode and was appended via template switching. TCRdb re-called the 5' RACE reads, yielding one record per CDR3 amino acid sequence without DNA. This specimen shows around 400,000 distinct CDR3 sequences; the ten leading clones hold roughly 2.5%. This specimen comes from a study of monozygotic twins with inflammatory bowel disease. General observations from the study: No separation of different T cell subtypes was possible. Some repertoire variability may stem from patients' differing immunosuppressive treatments.

The genes are TRBV3-1 and TRBJ1-1. This sequence was found in a human donor with ulcerative colitis or Crohn's disease, or a healthy co-twin of an affected twin (not recorded which). Sequenced: blood. CDR3 sequence reads: CASTATVNTEAFF.